The 6 T cell receptor beta chains listed next were all sequenced from one sample in a study of T cells in localized non-small cell lung cancer. Data came from immunoSEQ multiplex PCR; TCRdb stores just in-frame clones and leaves some out. The sample gives 15,000 or so clones, 65% to 85% of which show up once; 3.5% to 4.5% is in the top ten. This sample comprised peripheral blood, obtained before any cancer treatment. These receptors all come from a female donor over 55 with stage I squamous cell lung carcinoma.

The chain is built from TRBV18 and TRBJ1-2, with TRBD1 matching over 11 bases. The V gene's germline CDR1 is KGHSH and CDR2 LQKENI. The ends lost 2 bases at V and 8 bases at J; junction bases unmatched: 4. The CDR3 length is 14 residues. CDR3 DNA sequence: TGTGCCAGCTCACCATCGGACAGGGGGCTAGGCTACACCTTC. Protein sequence: CASSPSDRGLGYTF.

J is TRBJ1-2 and V is TRBV6-5; D perhaps matches TRBD1 (5 bases). CDR3 length: 14 amino acids. With 6 bases removed from V and 4 bases from J, the gap between germline ends came to 15 bases. Germline V gene lookup returns CDR1 MNHEY and CDR2 SVGAGI. The CDR3 DNA follows: TGTGCCAGCAGACCCACACAGGCGAGCTATGGCTACACCTTC. Amino acids: CASRPTQASYGYTF.

The chain has TRBV5-1 and TRBJ2-3; D is undetermined. The germline V gene encodes CDR1 SGHRS and CDR2 YFSETQ. The CDR3 is 18 residues long. V was trimmed by 5 bases and J by 2 bases, leaving 24 bases between them. The CDR3 DNA reads as TGCGCCAGCAGTGGACCCCATGTCCGTACCATATCCACAGATACGCAGTATTTT. It codes for CASSGPHVRTISTDTQYF. Together with reference TRBV5-1 and TRBJ2-3, the CDR3 gives the full variable domain: KAGVTQTPRYLIKTRGQQVTLSCSPISGHRSVSWYQQTPGQGLQFLFEYFSETQRNKGNFPGRFSGRQFSNSRSEMNVSTLELGDSALYLCASSGPHVRTISTDTQYFGPGTRLTVL.

The chain's CDR3 is CAISPRGDFGTDTQYF. The CDR3 region has the DNA TGTGCCATCAGTCCAAGGGGGGATTTCGGCACAGATACGCAGTATTTT. This chain joins TRBV10-3 and TRBJ2-3; D tentatively fits TRBD1 or TRBD2 (6 bases each). Trimming took off 5 bases at V and 1 base at J, with 16 bases between the two ends. The CDR3 spans 16 residues. In germline, CDR1 is ENHRY, CDR2 SYGVKD.

This chain uses TRBV7-9 with TRBJ1-4; 9 nucleotides align to TRBD1. Trimming cost V 5 bases and J 8 bases; bases outside gene matches: 6. Germline CDR1 is SEHNR and CDR2 is FQNEAQ (reference sequence). The CDR3 runs to 14 residues. The CDR3 region is CASSLFGTGEKLFF. For the CDR3, the DNA is TGTGCCAGCAGCCTATTCGGGACAGGGGAAAAACTGTTTTTT.

This chain uses TRBV5-1 with TRBJ1-1; D is perhaps TRBD1 (5 bases). CDR3 length equals 14 residues. Trimming took 0 bases from V and 0 from J, leaving 6 bases between them. Germline V CDR1 and CDR2: SGHRS, YFSETQ. The CDR3 bases are TGCGCCAGCAGCTTGGGACAGATGAACACTGAAGCTTTCTTT. Translating gives CASSLGQMNTEAFF.